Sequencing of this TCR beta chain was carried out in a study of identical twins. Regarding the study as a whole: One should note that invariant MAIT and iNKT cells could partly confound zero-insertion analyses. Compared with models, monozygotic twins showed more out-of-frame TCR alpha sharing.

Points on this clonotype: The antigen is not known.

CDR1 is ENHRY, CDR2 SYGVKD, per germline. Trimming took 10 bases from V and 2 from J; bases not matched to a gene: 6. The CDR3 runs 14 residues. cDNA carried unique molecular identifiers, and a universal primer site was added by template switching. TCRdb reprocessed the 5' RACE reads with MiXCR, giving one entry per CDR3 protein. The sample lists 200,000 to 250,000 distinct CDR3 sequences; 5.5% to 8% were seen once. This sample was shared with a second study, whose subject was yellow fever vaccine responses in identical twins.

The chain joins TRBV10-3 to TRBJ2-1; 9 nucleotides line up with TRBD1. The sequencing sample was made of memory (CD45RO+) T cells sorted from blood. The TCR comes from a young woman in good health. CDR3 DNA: TGTGCCACCCAGACAGGGGGGCCCTACAATGAGCAGTTCTTC. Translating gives CATQTGGPYNEQFF.